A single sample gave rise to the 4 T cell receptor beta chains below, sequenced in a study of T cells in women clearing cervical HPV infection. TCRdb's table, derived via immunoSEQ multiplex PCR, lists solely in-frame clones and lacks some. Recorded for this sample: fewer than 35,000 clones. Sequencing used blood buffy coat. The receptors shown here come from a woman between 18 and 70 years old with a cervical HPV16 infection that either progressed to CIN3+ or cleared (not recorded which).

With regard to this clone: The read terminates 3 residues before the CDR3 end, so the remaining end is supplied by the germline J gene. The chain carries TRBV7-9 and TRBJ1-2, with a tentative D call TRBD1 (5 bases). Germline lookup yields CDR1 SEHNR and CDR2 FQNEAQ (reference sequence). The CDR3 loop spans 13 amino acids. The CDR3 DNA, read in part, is TGTGCCAGCAGCTCGTGGATGACAGATACC. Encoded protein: CASSSWMTDT. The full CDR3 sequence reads CASSSWMTDTYTF.

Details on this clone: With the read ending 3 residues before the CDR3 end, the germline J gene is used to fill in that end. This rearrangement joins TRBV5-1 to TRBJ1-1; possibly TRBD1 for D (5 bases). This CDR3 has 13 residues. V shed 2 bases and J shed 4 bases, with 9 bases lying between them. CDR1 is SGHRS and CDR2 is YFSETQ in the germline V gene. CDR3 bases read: TGCGCCAGCAGCTTAGGCAGGGCCACTGAA. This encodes CASSLGRATE. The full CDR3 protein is CASSLGRATEAFF.

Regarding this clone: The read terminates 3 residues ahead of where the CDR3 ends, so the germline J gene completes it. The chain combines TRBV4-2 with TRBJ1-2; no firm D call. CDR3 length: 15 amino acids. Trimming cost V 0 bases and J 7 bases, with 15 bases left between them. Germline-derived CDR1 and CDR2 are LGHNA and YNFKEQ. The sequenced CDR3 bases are TGTGCCAGCAGCCAAGATAAAAAGGGTTGGAGTGGC. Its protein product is CASSQDKKGWSG. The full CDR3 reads CASSQDKKGWSGYTF.

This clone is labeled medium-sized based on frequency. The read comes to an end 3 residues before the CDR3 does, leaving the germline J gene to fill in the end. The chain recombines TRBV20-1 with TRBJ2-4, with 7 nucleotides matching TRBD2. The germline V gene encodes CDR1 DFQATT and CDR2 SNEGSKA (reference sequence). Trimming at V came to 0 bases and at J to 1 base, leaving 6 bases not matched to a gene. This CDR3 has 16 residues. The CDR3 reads CSARDFRGVAKNIQYF. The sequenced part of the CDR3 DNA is TGCAGTGCTAGAGATTTTCGGGGGGTGGCCAAAAACATT.